This TCR beta chain was profiled in a study of CD8+ T cells in alopecia areata. Study-level points and caveats: Many expanded lesional clones persisted during tofacitinib (in both scalp and blood).

Treatment given: oral pan-JAK inhibitor, 5-10 mg twice daily. This clone showed up just a few times. Antigen unknown. Once RNA had been extracted, it was reverse transcribed into cDNA to act as the sequencing template. The method was immunoSEQ multiplex PCR; TCRdb's version includes in-frame clones alone and lacks a portion of them. The table includes some 220,000 clones, more than 45% detected once. Trimming took off 4 bases at V and 2 bases at J, with 13 bases between the two ends. Germline CDR1 SGHAT, CDR2 FQNNGV. The length of the CDR3 is 15 residues. The sample here was CD4+ T cells sorted from blood, taken at week 4, from a patient treated with tofacitinib. This TCR was sampled from a human donor with alopecia areata. This chain uses TRBV11-2 with TRBJ2-3; no definite D call. DNA for the CDR3: TGTGCCAGCAGCTCTCTAGTCGTACCCACAGATACGCAGTATTTT. Its translation is CASSSLVVPTDTQYF.